This T cell receptor (beta chain) appears in the sequencing data of a study of blood T cells in healthy people across ages. Combining a sample-barcoded 5' primer with a J-beta primer mix, a second PCR ran for about 6 to 11 cycles. One entry per CDR3 protein results from TCRdb running MiXCR on the 5' RACE reads. The table lists roughly 700,000 distinct CDR3 sequences, 45% to 50% of them singletons. Trimming cost V 1 base and J 7 bases; bases outside gene matches: 8. The CDR3 consists of 15 residues. Germline V gene sequence: CDR1 SGHTA, CDR2 FQGNSA. There are a few counts of this clonotype. This sequence originates from a woman aged 55-70 years in good health. The rearrangement uses TRBV7-2 and TRBJ1-2; TRBD1 aligns across 8 bases. The sequenced sample was blood. CDR3 protein: CASSLGGQGALGYTF. The CDR3 DNA reads TGTGCCAGCAGCTTAGGGGGGCAGGGGGCGCTTGGCTACACCTTC.